This T cell receptor beta chain is from a study of T cells in localized non-small cell lung cancer. Overall study results and limits: Increased T cell density in blood showed an association with longer overall survival. There was higher T cell clonality in uninvolved adjacent lung than in tumor, and it was highest there. Adjacent lung had a median approximately 57 of the 100 largest tumor clones. Heterogeneity within the tumor remains possible, as just one region underwent sequencing.

The CDR3 sequence is 15 residues long. The germline CDR1 and CDR2 sequences are SNHLY and FYNNEI. The J segment lost 7 bases and the V segment lost 7 bases, leaving 11 bases of the junction unmatched. Of note for this clone: Antigen specificity is unknown.

Produced via immunoSEQ multiplex PCR; TCRdb's table is partial and in-frame only. Of about 8,000 clones listed, about 90% are singletons. The chain links TRBV2 to TRBJ1-5, with 9 positions matching TRBD1. The sequenced sample was peripheral blood, obtained before any cancer treatment. The source is a male donor at least 60 years old with stage III lung adenocarcinoma. For the CDR3, the DNA is TGTGCCAGCAATCCAACAGGGGGCGCAGGGCAGCCCCAGCATTTT. Its translation is CASNPTGGAGQPQHF. Full variable domain (remainder filled in from reference TRBV2 and TRBJ1-5): EPEVTQTPSHQVTQMGQEVILRCVPISNHLYFYWYRQILGQKVEFLVSFYNNEISEKSEIFDDQFSVERPDGSNFTLKIRSTKLEDSAMYFCASNPTGGAGQPQHFGDGTRLSIL.